The 32 T cell receptor beta chains listed next were all sequenced from one sample in a study of blood T cell repertoires in COVID-19. Assay used: immunoSEQ multiplex PCR; TCRdb lists only in-frame clones, some missing. Of roughly 150,000 clones listed, about 82% are singletons. Sequences were obtained from peripheral blood. The source is an elderly woman with COVID-19, enrolled during active disease.

The rearrangement links TRBV11-2 to TRBJ1-2; 7 nucleotides align to TRBD1. The V gene's germline CDR1 is SGHAT and CDR2 FQNNGV. The CDR3 contains 14 residues. Trimming removed 5 bases from V and 7 bases from J; junction bases left unmatched: 10. The CDR3 here is CASSPLRQGSGYTF. The CDR3 DNA sequence: TGTGCCAGCAGCCCCCTCCGACAGGGCTCTGGCTACACCTTC.

This clone occurred once. This chain links TRBV11-2 with TRBJ1-5; tentative D call: TRBD1 (6 bases). The V and J ends lost 1 base and 4 bases respectively, with 11 bases between them. CDR1 SGHAT and CDR2 FQNNGV come from the germline V gene. This CDR3 is built from 15 residues. The CDR3 DNA sequence: TGTGCCAGCAGCTTAGGGTATGGACAGAATCAGCCCCAGCATTTT. This encodes CASSLGYGQNQPQHF.

This clone was picked up one time. This chain joins TRBV4-1 and TRBJ1-3; 9 nucleotides agree with TRBD1. The CDR3 sequence is 15 residues long. Germline V lookup: CDR1 MGHRA, CDR2 YSYEKL. Trimming removed 3 bases from V and 0 bases from J; junction bases left unmatched: 0. The CDR3 is CASSQTGGSGNTIYF. Here the CDR3 DNA reads TGCGCCAGCAGCCAGACAGGGGGCTCTGGAAACACCATATATTTT.

J is TRBJ1-6 and V is TRBV18; perhaps TRBD1 as D (5 bases). Trimming removed 3 bases from V and 9 bases from J, with 18 bases in between. CDR1 KGHSH and CDR2 LQKENI come from the germline V gene. This CDR3 spans 16 amino acids. The DNA for the CDR3 is TGTGCCAGCTCACCGGGGACTAGAGGACGCGCTTCACCCCTCCACTTT. Translated: CASSPGTRGRASPLHF.

The V and J genes are TRBV28 and TRBJ2-7; TRBD1 aligns across 9 bases. The CDR3 covers 15 residues. The J segment lost 9 bases and the V segment lost 10 bases, leaving 19 bases of the junction unmatched. Per germline, CDR1 MDHEN and CDR2 SYDVKM. Written as DNA, the CDR3 is TGTGCCACCTCTCCCTCGGGGGGACAGGGACTTGGGCAGTACTTC. This sequence encodes CATSPSGGQGLGQYF.

The chain joins TRBV6-6 to TRBJ1-5, with a weak D call TRBD1 (5 bases). Trimming left V 10 bases short and J 0 bases short, with 13 bases between. Germline V gives CDR1 MNHNY, CDR2 SVGAGI (reference sequence). The CDR3 sequence is 14 residues long. The CDR3 nucleotides are TGTGCCACTAGGGGTGGGAATAGCAATCAGCCCCAGCATTTT. Translating it yields CATRGGNSNQPQHF.

The V gene is TRBV6-5, the J gene TRBJ2-7, with a possible D match to TRBD1 (5 bases). Germline lookup yields CDR1 MNHEY and CDR2 SVGAGI. V lost 6 bases, J lost 7 bases, and 10 bases lay in between. This CDR3 comprises 11 residues. The CDR3 DNA reads as TGTGCCAGCAGCAGGGTCGGGGAGCAGTACTTC. It translates to CASSRVGEQYF.

V gene TRBV18 combines with J gene TRBJ2-6; D gene uncertain. The CDR3 covers 17 residues. V was shortened by 6 bases and J by 2 bases, with 17 bases between the two germline ends. CDR1 and CDR2 from the germline V gene are KGHSH and LQKENI. The DNA of the CDR3 is TGTGCCAGCTCCACACAGCCTGGGCTGCCTGGGGCCAACGTCCTGACTTTC. This codes for CASSTQPGLPGANVLTF.

This clone was observed a few times. The rearrangement links TRBV2 to TRBJ1-5, with D tentatively TRBD1 (5 bases). The CDR3 extends over 15 amino acids. Between the trimmed V and J ends, which lost 7 bases and 5 bases, there was a span of 18 bases. Germline assignment: CDR1 SNHLY and CDR2 FYNNEI. This chain's CDR3 is CASTETVFRYQPQHF. As DNA, the CDR3 is TGTGCCAGCACCGAGACAGTCTTCCGCTATCAGCCCCAGCATTTT.

The rearrangement uses TRBV2 and TRBJ1-6, with TRBD1 identical over 9 bases. There are 13 residues in the CDR3. CDR1 and CDR2 (germline): SNHLY, FYNNEI. J was trimmed by 7 bases and V by 8 bases; bases with no gene match: 3. CDR3 sequence reads: CASGGTGNSPLHF. The CDR3 DNA reads TGTGCCAGCGGAGGGACAGGGAATTCACCCCTCCACTTT.

The V call is TRBV28, the J call TRBJ2-3; TRBD2 matches 11 bases. This CDR3 comprises 17 residues. Germline values: CDR1 MDHEN, CDR2 SYDVKM. V was pared by 0 bases and J by 0 bases, with 2 bases of the junction left unmatched. The CDR3 is CASSLWTSGASTDTQYF. The CDR3 region has the DNA TGTGCCAGCAGTTTATGGACTAGCGGGGCTAGCACAGATACGCAGTATTTT. Full variable domain (missing parts from reference TRBV28 and TRBJ2-3): DVKVTQSSRYLVKRTGEKVFLECVQDMDHENMFWYRQDPGLGLRLIYFSYDVKMKEKGDIPEGYSVSREKKERFSLILESASTNQTSMYLCASSLWTSGASTDTQYFGPGTRLTVL.

The rearrangement joins TRBV18 to TRBJ2-5; 8 bases are shared with TRBD2. Germline V gene lookup returns CDR1 KGHSH and CDR2 LQKENI. The CDR3 is 16 residues long. V lost 5 bases and J lost 1; bases outside the gene matches: 9. The CDR3 sequence is CASSDRTSSPQETQYF. The CDR3 nucleotides read TGTGCCAGCTCAGACAGGACTAGCTCCCCCCAAGAGACCCAGTACTTC.

The chain combines TRBV5-1 with TRBJ1-6, with TRBD1 matching 9 bases. Per the germline V gene, CDR1 is SGHRS and CDR2 is YFSETQ. CDR3 size: 14 residues. With V trimmed by 5 bases and J by 8 bases, 5 bases remained unmatched. The CDR3 DNA reads as TGCGCCAGCAGGAAGGGACAGGGCCATTCACCCCTCCACTTT. It is translated as CASRKGQGHSPLHF.

This chain connects TRBV6-5 to TRBJ2-7, with 8 bases aligning to TRBD1. Germline assignment: CDR1 MNHEY and CDR2 SVGAGI. With V trimmed by 0 bases and J by 5 bases, 9 bases remained unmatched. CDR3 size: 16 residues. CDR3: CASSYSIGAGGDEQYF. The DNA for the CDR3 is TGTGCCAGCAGTTACTCGATCGGGGCAGGGGGCGACGAGCAGTACTTC.

The gene calls are TRBV11-2 and TRBJ2-7; TRBD1 is a possible D gene (6 bases). V lost 6 bases and J lost 2, with 23 bases in between. CDR1 SGHAT and CDR2 FQNNGV come from the germline V gene. The CDR3 consists of 17 residues. In nucleotides, the CDR3 is TGTGCCAGCAGTTTTAAGCATCCCTGGGACACAGCCTACGAGCAGTACTTC. Protein sequence: CASSFKHPWDTAYEQYF.

The chain joins TRBV19 to TRBJ2-2, with a tentative D call TRBD1 (6 bases). The CDR3 has 15 amino acids. Germline CDR1 LNHDA, CDR2 SQIVND (reference sequence). The V and J ends lost 6 bases and 7 bases respectively, with 18 bases between them. The CDR3 region has the DNA TGTGCCAGTAGACAGGGAATAGGCCCCATCGGGGAGCTGTTTTTT. Its translation is CASRQGIGPIGELFF.

The rearrangement uses TRBV28 and TRBJ1-3; D is undetermined. V shed 6 bases and J shed 4 bases, with 7 bases lying between them. The CDR3 length is 12 residues. The germline V gene encodes CDR1 MDHEN and CDR2 SYDVKM. CDR3 DNA sequence: TGTGCCAGCAGCCCCCCAGGAAACACCATATATTTT. Translating gives CASSPPGNTIYF.

The rearrangement joins TRBV5-1 to TRBJ2-1; TRBD2 agrees at 10 bases. CDR1 and CDR2 (germline): SGHRS, YFSETQ. This CDR3 has 17 amino acids. V gave up 4 bases and J gave up 4 bases; unmatched junction bases: 11. CDR3 amino acids: CASSPTQGLAPYNEQFF. DNA of the CDR3: TGCGCCAGCAGCCCAACCCAGGGACTAGCGCCGTACAATGAGCAGTTCTTC.

The sample holds one count of this clone. An end of the junction does not agree with germline; a read error may underlie this. This rearrangement joins TRBV6-5 to TRBJ1-2; D remains unclear. Germline assignment: CDR1 MNHEY and CDR2 SVGAGI. The CDR3 covers 12 residues. This chain's CDR3 is CASRSYDYGYTF. The CDR3 DNA sequence: TGTGCCAGCCGGTCGTACGACTACGGCTACACCTTC.

The genes are TRBV5-1 and TRBJ2-6; D may be TRBD2 (6 bases). The CDR3 is 17 amino acids. Per germline, CDR1 SGHRS and CDR2 YFSETQ. V lost 4 bases, J lost 0 bases, and 14 bases lay in between. CDR3 DNA: TGCGCCAGCAGCCGGAGGGGACGGAACTCTGGGGCCAACGTCCTGACTTTC. Translating gives CASSRRGRNSGANVLTF.

The V gene is TRBV6-5, the J gene TRBJ2-6, with 7 bases aligning to TRBD2. Germline values: CDR1 MNHEY, CDR2 SVGAGI. The ends lost 6 bases at V and 3 bases at J; junction bases unmatched: 2. CDR3 length: 14 amino acids. The DNA of the CDR3 is TGTGCCAGCAGCCGGGGGGTTGGGGCCAACGTCCTGACTTTC. Protein sequence: CASSRGVGANVLTF.

Here the CDR3 DNA reads TGTGCCAGCGGGAGGCAGAACACTGAAGCTTTCTTT. Translated: CASGRQNTEAFF. The genes are TRBV14 and TRBJ1-1; no clear D gene. Germline V CDR1 and CDR2: SGHDN, FVKESK. The CDR3 length is 12 residues. Trimming stripped 8 bases from V and 1 base from J, with 8 bases between.

V gene TRBV5-6 combines with J gene TRBJ1-3; tentatively, D is TRBD1 (6 bases). Per germline, CDR1 SGHDT and CDR2 YYEEEE. CDR3 length: 17 residues. V gave up 1 base and J gave up 0 bases, with 14 bases separating them. CDR3 sequence reads: CASSLTPQDSSGNTIYF. The CDR3 DNA reads TGTGCCAGCAGCTTGACCCCACAGGACAGCTCTGGAAACACCATATATTTT.

This clone was seen a single time. J is TRBJ1-6 and V is TRBV6-6, with 7 nucleotides matching TRBD1. The junction had 4 bases not matched to a gene; V was cut back by 4 bases and J by 7 bases. CDR3 length: 14 amino acids. Germline CDR1 and CDR2: MNHNY and SVGAGI (reference sequence). The CDR3 is CASSSGTENSPLHF. CDR3 in DNA: TGTGCCAGCAGTTCCGGGACAGAGAATTCACCCCTCCACTTT.

The chain links TRBV19 to TRBJ1-3, with 7 bases lining up with TRBD1. The CDR3 runs 18 residues. Trimming took 3 bases from V and 0 from J; bases not matched to a gene: 11. CDR1 and CDR2 from the germline V gene are LNHDA and SQIVND (reference sequence). Here the CDR3 DNA reads TGTGCCAGTAGTATCGGGGTACAGGGGACTCGCTCTGGAAACACCATATATTTT. This sequence encodes CASSIGVQGTRSGNTIYF.

For the CDR3, the DNA is TGCAGCGTTACACAGGGCCCCTCGAACACTGAAGCTTTCTTT. Encoded protein: CSVTQGPSNTEAFF. The V and J genes are TRBV29-1 and TRBJ1-1, with a possible D match to TRBD1 (6 bases). V was clipped by 5 bases and J by 1 base, with 14 bases between them. CDR1 SQVTM and CDR2 ANQGSEA come from the germline V gene. This CDR3 has 14 amino acids.

This chain links TRBV7-9 with TRBJ1-1; 7 nucleotides agree with TRBD1. Trimming at V came to 9 bases and at J to 1 base, leaving 5 bases not matched to a gene. CDR3 length equals 13 residues. Germline CDR1 reads SEHNR; CDR2 reads FQNEAQ (reference sequence). CDR3 sequence (DNA): TGTGCCAGTCACCGGACAGGGAACACTGAAGCTTTCTTT. Its translation: CASHRTGNTEAFF.

The chain combines TRBV3-1 (or the pseudogene TRBV3-2) with TRBJ2-4, with D possibly TRBD2 on 6 matching bases. CDR1 and CDR2 (germline): LGHDT, YNNKEL (reference sequence). This CDR3 contains 16 residues. Trimming removed 4 bases from V and 5 bases from J, with 18 bases in between. The CDR3 sequence: CASSRGETAFQNIQYF. CDR3 nucleotide sequence: TGTGCCAGCAGCCGGGGGGAGACTGCTTTCCAAAACATTCAGTACTTC.

The CDR3 reads CASSSRTGDEQFF. DNA for the CDR3: TGTGCCAGCAGTTCCCGGACAGGGGACGAGCAGTTCTTC. The rearrangement joins TRBV27 to TRBJ2-1; TRBD1 aligns across 9 bases. Germline trimming cut 4 bases from V and 10 bases from J; bases unmatched to any gene: 5. Germline-derived CDR1 and CDR2 are MNHEY and SMNVEV (reference sequence). The CDR3 is 13 amino acids.

The chain links TRBV10-1 to TRBJ1-2; 7 bases are shared with TRBD1. The CDR3 loop spans 13 amino acids. Per germline, CDR1 WNHNN and CDR2 SYGVQD (reference sequence). Unmatched junction bases numbered 3, after V lost 0 bases and J lost 8 bases. The CDR3: CASSESTGMGYTF. The CDR3 coding sequence is TGCGCCAGCAGTGAGTCGACAGGGATGGGCTACACCTTC.

The rearrangement links TRBV19 to TRBJ1-4, with D maybe TRBD1 (5 bases). The V end lost 8 bases, the J end lost 6 bases, and 19 bases lay between the germline ends. The CDR3 is 15 residues long. CDR1 and CDR2 (germline): LNHDA, SQIVND (reference sequence). The CDR3 DNA reads TGTGCCAGTTCGCGACAGACAGCGACTTATGAAAAACTGTTTTTT. It specifies CASSRQTATYEKLFF.

The chain uses TRBV6-5 and TRBJ2-7; 7 bases are a match to TRBD2. The germline CDR1 and CDR2 sequences are MNHEY and SVGAGI. The CDR3 consists of 13 residues. With 9 bases clipped from V and 3 bases from J, the junction kept 8 bases outside the gene matches. The CDR3 reads CARGPGGVYEQYF. The CDR3 DNA reads TGTGCCAGAGGACCTGGGGGGGTCTACGAGCAGTACTTC.